This T cell receptor (beta chain) derives from a study of blood T cell repertoires in COVID-19 (dated by TCRdb to about 2020). Turning to the overall study: Samples from collaborators originated in the United States, Italy and Spain and spanned both the acute and convalescent phases of COVID-19. The prospective study material was composed of cDNA or gDNA derived from T cells, B-cell-depleted T cells, or PBMCs. Deeply sampled blood TCRbeta repertoires from subjects exposed to, actively infected with, or recovered from COVID-19 were included in the dataset. The repertoires were released in a freely available public database meant as a resource for research on the immune response to SARS-CoV-2. Samples were obtained from the ongoing ImmuneRACE study (first 160 participants) and from approximately 1,200 subjects provided by 6 global collaborators. The sample metadata nearly always contained a de-identified subject ID, COVID-19 status, age in years and sex. HLA class I and class II types, where available, came from metadata supplied by the sample provider rather than from assay-based typing. Results the study describes overall, beyond this receptor: The amount of clinical and demographic metadata varied by source and participant and was provided uncurated.

The CDR3, cysteine through phenylalanine, is 15 amino acids long. Only the CDR3 DNA stays, 45 bases, in frame from base 1. Trimming removed 4 bases from V and 0 bases from J; the gene matches leave 3 bases unexplained. CDR1 and CDR2, per the germline V gene (reference sequence), are LNHNV and YYDKDF. Each collaborating institution followed its own protocols to collect whole blood in K2EDTA tubes. Collaborator samples were shipped for TCRbeta analysis as frozen whole blood, isolated PBMCs, or DNA extracted from either sample type. TCRbeta CDR3 regions were amplified from genomic DNA by means of the immunoSEQ Assay, a bias-controlled multiplex PCR. In the paper's pipeline: Within the assay, amplification of reference gene primers was used to estimate how many nucleated cells each sample contained. To quantify the absolute abundance of each unique TCRbeta CDR3 rearrangement, sequence reads were collapsed and filtered. For each sample, productive Simpson clonality was calculated as the square root of Simpson's diversity index over productive rearrangements. In TCRdb, the immuneACCESS table is reduced to in-frame sequences with V and J assigned. These tables do not hold every clone; where another copy was compared, an unresolved V gene accounts for under half, and the others remain unexplained. The D gene and trimming were derived from the DNA, and the V and J assignments and clone size from that table. In all, the sample holds about 34,000 clones, and around three quarters of those were seen once. The ten largest account for 13% to 15% of the sample.

Many counts were recorded for this clone. Its antigen specificity is not known. No qualities accompany the bases; no much larger clone lies one base away. The specimen was peripheral blood. The receptor was isolated from a woman between 65 and 79 years old with acute or convalescent COVID-19. The chain links TRBV15 with TRBJ2-3; 8 bases in the middle match TRBD2. The nucleotide sequence is given as TGTGCCACCAGCAAAGCGGGGGAGAGCACAGATACGCAGTATTTT. Its translation reads: CATSKAGESTDTQYF.